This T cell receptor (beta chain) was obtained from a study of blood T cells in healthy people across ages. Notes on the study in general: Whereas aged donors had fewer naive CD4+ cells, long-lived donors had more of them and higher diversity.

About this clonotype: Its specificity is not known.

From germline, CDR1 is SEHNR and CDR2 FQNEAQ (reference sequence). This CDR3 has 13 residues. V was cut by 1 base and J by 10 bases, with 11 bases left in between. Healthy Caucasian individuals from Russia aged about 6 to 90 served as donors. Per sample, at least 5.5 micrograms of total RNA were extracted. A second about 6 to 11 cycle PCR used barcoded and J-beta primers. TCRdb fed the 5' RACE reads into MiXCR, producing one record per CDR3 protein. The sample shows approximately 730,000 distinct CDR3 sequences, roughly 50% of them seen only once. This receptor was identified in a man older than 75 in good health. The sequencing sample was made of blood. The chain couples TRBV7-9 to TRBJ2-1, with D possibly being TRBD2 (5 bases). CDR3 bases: TGTGCCAGCAGCTTAGAACTAGGCATCGAGCAGTTCTTC. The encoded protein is CASSLELGIEQFF.